This record looks at one TCR beta chain sequence and its context. Germline V gene data show CDR1 as SGDLS and CDR2 as YYNGEE. CDR3 size: 16 residues. The V end was cut by 3 bases, the J end by 0 bases, with 13 bases between. This table comes from immunoSEQ multiplex PCR, and its TCRdb copy is limited to in-frame clones, with some not included. The table records approximately 90,000 clones, approximately 84% of them present only once. The data are from a study of blood T cell repertoires in COVID-19. Study-wide background: PBMCs, B-cell-depleted T cells, or T cells provided the cDNA or gDNA that made up the material.

The V call is TRBV9, the J call TRBJ1-3; D is ambiguous. The sequence was collected from a man in his 70s with COVID-19, enrolled during active disease. The material sequenced was peripheral blood. CDR3 bases: TGTGCCAGCAGCGGCCTAATGGGAGACTCTGGAAACACCATATATTTT. Protein sequence: CASSGLMGDSGNTIYF.